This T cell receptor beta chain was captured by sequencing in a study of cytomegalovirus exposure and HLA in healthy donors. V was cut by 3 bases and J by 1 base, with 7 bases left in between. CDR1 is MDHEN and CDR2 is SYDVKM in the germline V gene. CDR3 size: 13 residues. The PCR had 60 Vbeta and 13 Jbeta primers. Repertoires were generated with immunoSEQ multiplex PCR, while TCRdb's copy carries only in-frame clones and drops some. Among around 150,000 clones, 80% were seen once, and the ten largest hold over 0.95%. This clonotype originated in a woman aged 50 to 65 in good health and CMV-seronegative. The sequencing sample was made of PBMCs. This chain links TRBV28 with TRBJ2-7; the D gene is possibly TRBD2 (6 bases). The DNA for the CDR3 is TGTGCCAGCAGTTTGGGGGGATCCTACGAGCAGTACTTC. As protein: CASSLGGSYEQYF.